The 6 T cell receptor beta chains below come from one sample, sequenced in a study of post-analysis software for immune sequencing data. General observations from the study: Roughly five TRBV segments, including TRBV5-6, TRBV5-1 and TRBV20-1, were more frequent in patients than controls.

No antigen has been identified for these receptors. Unique-molecular-identifier-tagged TCR beta cDNA libraries were used. MiXCR was run by TCRdb on the PCR reads, yielding one entry per CDR3 protein. The table records some 800,000 distinct CDR3 sequences, around 45% of them present only once. The sequenced sample was blood. The receptors were sampled from a girl aged 10 to 17 with multiple sclerosis.

There are many counts of this clonotype. The chain uses TRBV6-4 and TRBJ2-1; a weak D match, TRBD2 (7 bases). With 0 bases removed from V and 5 bases from J, the gap between germline ends came to 17 bases. This CDR3 is built from 17 residues. Germline V gene data show CDR1 as MRHNA and CDR2 as SNTAGT. CDR3 DNA: TGTGCCAGCAGTGACTCACCTAGCGGAGGGGGGAACAATGAGCAGTTCTTC. Protein: CASSDSPSGGGNNEQFF.

The chain couples TRBV7-2 to TRBJ2-1; D possibly corresponds to TRBD2 (6 bases). The length of the CDR3 is 13 residues. Germline loops: CDR1 SGHTA, CDR2 FQGNSA. The V end lost 1 base, the J end lost 8 bases, and 9 bases lay between the germline ends. The CDR3: CASSLGLVHEQFF. CDR3 nucleotide sequence: TGTGCCAGCAGCTTAGGACTAGTCCATGAGCAGTTCTTC.

The rearrangement uses TRBV6-2 or TRBV6-3 and TRBJ2-1; 9 positions match TRBD2. The ends lost 2 bases at V and 8 bases at J; junction bases unmatched: 10. CDR1 is MNHEY, CDR2 SVGEGT, per germline. The CDR3 extends over 16 amino acids. The CDR3 is CASSYPSGKNLYEQFF. Here the CDR3 DNA reads TGTGCCAGCAGTTACCCTAGCGGGAAAAACTTGTATGAGCAGTTCTTC.

This clonotype was recorded only once. The chain links TRBV15 to TRBJ2-5; D not resolved. The germline V gene encodes CDR1 LNHNV and CDR2 YYDKDF (reference sequence). The V gene lost 1 base and the J gene lost 2 bases, with 8 bases spanning the gap. This CDR3 has 14 residues. The CDR3 DNA sequence: TGTGCCACCAGCAGAGGCAGCCAACAAGAGACCCAGTACTTC. Translating it yields CATSRGSQQETQYF. Full variable domain (missing parts from reference TRBV15 and TRBJ2-5): DAMVIQNPRYQVTQFGKPVTLSCSQTLNHNVMYWYQQKSSQAPKLLFHYYDKDFNNEADTPDNFQSRRPNTSFCFLDIRSPGLGDTAMYLCATSRGSQQETQYFGPGTRLLVL.

This chain connects TRBV15 to TRBJ2-7, with D possibly being TRBD1 (7 bases). Trimming removed 1 base from V and 0 bases from J, with 13 bases in between. CDR3 length equals 16 residues. The germline V gene has CDR1 LNHNV and CDR2 YYDKDF (reference sequence). The CDR3 here is CATSRGGTDHSYEQYF. DNA for the CDR3: TGTGCCACCAGCAGAGGCGGGACAGACCACTCCTACGAGCAGTACTTC. Supplemented by reference TRBV15 and TRBJ2-7, the full variable domain reads DAMVIQNPRYQVTQFGKPVTLSCSQTLNHNVMYWYQQKSSQAPKLLFHYYDKDFNNEADTPDNFQSRRPNTSFCFLDIRSPGLGDTAMYLCATSRGGTDHSYEQYFGPGTRLTVT.

This sequence joins TRBV27 and TRBJ1-1, with D possibly matching TRBD1 (5 bases). The ends were cut back, 5 bases at V and 8 bases at J, with 15 bases in the middle. The length of the CDR3 is 13 residues. Germline CDR1 reads MNHEY; CDR2 reads SMNVEV (reference sequence). The DNA for the CDR3 is TGTGCCAGCAGTACCGGGACCCCAGGGGAAGCTTTCTTT. Protein sequence: CASSTGTPGEAFF.